Sequencing of this T cell receptor (beta chain) was carried out in a study of blood T cell repertoires in COVID-19. Across the study: The origin of the acute and convalescent COVID-19 samples was the United States, Italy and Spain.

Original analysis: Nucleated cell counts were estimated from reference gene primer amplification. Sequenced by immunoSEQ multiplex PCR; TCRdb stores in-frame clones only, minus some. V, J and clone size derive from that table, while D and trimming were established from the DNA sequence. Among some 68,000 clones listed, about 85% were seen once. This CDR3 region has 16 residues. Germline assignment: CDR1 LGHNT and CDR2 FRNRAP. After removal of 4 bases from V and 1 base from J, the junction contained 6 bases not matched to a gene. The receptor was derived from a woman aged 50 to 60 with COVID-19, enrolled during active disease. The specimen was peripheral blood. The genes are TRBV12-5 and TRBJ1-1; 10 nucleotides match TRBD1. CDR3 protein: CASGSEGDRGNTEAFF. The CDR3 region has the DNA TGTGCTAGTGGTTCTGAAGGGGACAGGGGGAACACTGAAGCTTTCTTT.